This T cell receptor beta chain was identified during a study of shared clonotypes between healthy human individuals. Sequenced by immunoSEQ multiplex PCR; TCRdb stores in-frame clones only, minus some. The repertoire includes about 2,500,000 clones, roughly 92% of them detected once, and about 0.13% sits in the top ten. This CDR3 region has 12 residues. The ends were cut back, 4 bases at V and 3 bases at J, with 5 bases in the middle. The germline V gene encodes CDR1 SGHRS and CDR2 YFSETQ. Specimen: naive CD4+ T cells sorted from blood. Subset indicated: CD45RA+ positively selected. The clonotype was recovered from a man younger than 30 in good health. The rearrangement uses TRBV5-1 and TRBJ1-3; a possible D gene is TRBD1 (5 bases). The CDR3 region has the DNA TGCGCCAGCAGCGACAGTGGAAACACCATATATTTT. This gives the protein CASSDSGNTIYF.